The source of this T cell receptor beta chain is a study of T cell repertoires in cytomegalovirus infection. At the level of the study: CMV infection plus the matching HLA type was flagged by public TCR beta signatures. Regarding the study as a whole: Adding up the frequency of public TCR beta families identified people who carried CMV plus the relevant HLA.

This clonotype occurred many times. Its specificity is not known. TCRdb reanalysed the reads using MiXCR and keeps one entry per CDR3 protein. The data show under 200,000 distinct CDR3 sequences, 8.5% to 10% seen once. The V and J ends lost 2 bases and 3 bases respectively, with 8 bases between them. The germline gives CDR1 SGHTA, CDR2 FQGNSA. This CDR3 spans 13 amino acids. Sample: PBMCs. The chain is built from TRBV7-2 and TRBJ2-7; a possible D gene is TRBD1 (5 bases). The clonotype was recovered from a human donor in good health (CMV status not recorded). Some clones in this sample may be carry-over from other donors' samples. The CDR3 is CASSLQGNYEQYF. CDR3 sequence (DNA): TGTGCCAGCAGCTTACAGGGCAACTACGAGCAGTACTTC.